The 22 T cell receptor beta chains presented below share a single source sample, sequenced in a study of cytomegalovirus exposure and HLA in healthy donors. The study ran its PCR with 60 Vbeta and 13 Jbeta primers. Measured with immunoSEQ multiplex PCR; TCRdb has only the in-frame clones, and not every one. The sample gives approximately 200,000 clones, 65% to 80% of which show up once; about 5% is in the top ten. The material sequenced was PBMCs. These receptor sequences come from a man aged 25-40 years in good health and CMV-seropositive.

This clone was counted between two and nine times. The chain combines TRBV6-5 with TRBJ2-7; D not resolved. This CDR3 is 13 amino acids long. V was clipped by 6 bases and J by 4 bases, with 13 bases between them. Germline V CDR1 and CDR2: MNHEY, SVGAGI. In DNA, the CDR3 is TGTGCCAGCAGCCCCCTTGGCGGTTACGAGCAGTACTTC. This encodes CASSPLGGYEQYF.

The chain recombines TRBV5-1 with TRBJ2-7, with TRBD2 identical over 9 bases. The CDR3 runs to 15 residues. The J segment lost 0 bases and the V segment lost 0 bases, leaving 1 base of the junction unmatched. Germline V gene data show CDR1 as SGHRS and CDR2 as YFSETQ. The CDR3 DNA reads TGCGCCAGCAGCTTGGGACTAGCGGTCTCCTACGAGCAGTACTTC. It specifies CASSLGLAVSYEQYF.

The chain uses TRBV28 and TRBJ1-5; 8 bases align to TRBD1. V shed 6 bases and J 2 bases; nucleotides not matched to a gene: 6. The CDR3 length is 15 residues. Germline lookup yields CDR1 MDHEN and CDR2 SYDVKM. The CDR3 sequence: CASRLQQGGNQPQHF. CDR3 nucleotide sequence: TGTGCCAGCAGACTGCAACAGGGGGGCAATCAGCCCCAGCATTTT.

The chain is built from TRBV19 and TRBJ1-1; tentative D call: TRBD1 (6 bases). Per the germline V gene, CDR1 is LNHDA and CDR2 is SQIVND (reference sequence). The CDR3 runs 14 residues. Trimming shortened V by 4 bases and J by 0 bases, and 9 bases separated the two germline ends. The CDR3 DNA is TGTGCCAGTAGTACGGGACACCTGAACACTGAAGCTTTCTTT. Residues: CASSTGHLNTEAFF.

The V call is TRBV9, the J call TRBJ2-7; 14 bases map to TRBD2. The V segment lost 4 bases and the J segment 3 bases; nucleotides outside the gene matches: 12. From germline, CDR1 is SGDLS and CDR2 YYNGEE. The CDR3 contains 18 residues. CDR3 in DNA: TGTGCCAGCAGCCCGAGGGGACTAGCGGGAGTTCGAGGCTACGAGCAGTACTTC. As protein: CASSPRGLAGVRGYEQYF.

Concerning this clone itself: At one of its ends the junction is not consistent with the germline gene, which may arise from a read error. Other DNA sequences in this specimen translate into the identical CDR3. The chain links TRBV28 to TRBJ2-7, with D possibly TRBD2 on 6 matching bases. The length of the CDR3 is 11 residues. CDR1 and CDR2 from the germline V gene are MDHEN and SYDVKM. The CDR3 is CASGLVYEQYF. The CDR3 region has the DNA TGCGCCAGCGGGCTTGTCTACGAGCAGTACTTC.

The chain employs TRBV2 and TRBJ2-1; possible D gene TRBD2, 6 bases. The CDR3 contains 12 residues. The germline V and J ends were trimmed by 7 bases and 6 bases, with 10 bases remaining between them. Germline V gene sequence: CDR1 SNHLY, CDR2 FYNNEI. CDR3 bases: TGTGCCAGCATTCGGGGAGGCAATGAGCAGTTCTTC. It specifies CASIRGGNEQFF.

The chain recombines TRBV28 with TRBJ1-6; 7 positions agree with TRBD1. After removal of 7 bases from V and 2 bases from J, the junction contained 5 bases not matched to a gene. CDR1 and CDR2 (germline): MDHEN, SYDVKM. This CDR3 is 15 amino acids long. In DNA, the CDR3 is TGTGCCAGCAACCAGGGACAGCCCTATAATTCACCCCTCCACTTT. Its translation: CASNQGQPYNSPLHF.

The chain recombines TRBV7-3 with TRBJ2-5; 8 bases map to TRBD2. The junction had 6 bases not matched to a gene; V was cut back by 2 bases and J by 1 base. Germline V lookup: CDR1 SGHTA, CDR2 FQGTGA. The length of the CDR3 is 16 residues. DNA for the CDR3: TGTGCCAGCAGCTTACGGGGGGGGTGGGGCCAAGAGACCCAGTACTTC. It translates to CASSLRGGWGQETQYF.

V is TRBV5-6 and J is TRBJ2-5; 7 nucleotides align to TRBD1. The DNA end lines up better with TRBJ2-7; the J call may be wrong. The germline V gene has CDR1 SGHDT and CDR2 YYEEEE. This CDR3 has 13 amino acids. The CDR3: CASSPTGAVEQYF. The CDR3 region has the DNA TGTGCCAGCAGCCCTACAGGGGCCGTCGAGCAGTACTTC.

The CDR3 DNA follows: TGTGCCAGCAGCTTAGGTACTATCGATGGGACTGAAGCTTTCTTT. Protein product: CASSLGTIDGTEAFF. This rearrangement joins TRBV5-8 to TRBJ1-1; D uncertain. CDR1 and CDR2 from the germline V gene are SGHTS and YDEGEE. The CDR3 is 15 amino acids. The V gene lost 2 bases and the J gene lost 5 bases, with 16 bases spanning the gap.

As concerns this clone: The sample has other DNA sequences that encode this CDR3 too. The J gene is TRBJ2-7, the V gene TRBV6-5, with 9 positions matching TRBD1. Germline CDR1 and CDR2: MNHEY and SVGAGI. This CDR3 contains 14 residues. The trim removed 7 bases at V and 2 bases at J, leaving 6 bases unmatched. In DNA form, the CDR3 reads TGTGCCAGCACCTATGGACAGGGGCCCTACGAGCAGTACTTC. Residues: CASTYGQGPYEQYF.

The chain employs TRBV7-3 and TRBJ2-3; 10 bases match TRBD1. CDR1 and CDR2 (germline): SGHTA, FQGTGA. The length of the CDR3 is 18 residues. V shed 5 bases, J shed 3 bases, and the junction held 14 bases outside the gene matches. The CDR3 bases are TGTGCCAGCAGCCACCCCCCCGGACAGGGGGGAGAGACAGATACGCAGTATTTT. Translated: CASSHPPGQGGETDTQYF.

The rearrangement links TRBV5-5 to TRBJ1-5, with D possibly being TRBD1 (5 bases). V gave up 0 bases and J gave up 0 bases, with 10 bases separating them. The CDR3 has 16 residues. Germline V gene lookup returns CDR1 SGHKS and CDR2 YYEKEE (reference sequence). CDR3 loop: CASSLDRGYSNQPQHF. CDR3 nucleotides: TGTGCCAGCAGCTTGGATAGGGGCTATAGCAATCAGCCCCAGCATTTT.

The J gene is TRBJ1-4, the V gene TRBV18, with D unresolved. Deletions cut 0 bases from V and 3 bases from J, with 14 bases between. The length of the CDR3 is 17 residues. CDR1 and CDR2 (germline): KGHSH, LQKENI. Written as DNA, the CDR3 is TGTGCCAGCTCACCACCTAACAGAGGGCTTGCTAATGAAAAACTGTTTTTT. Protein: CASSPPNRGLANEKLFF.

This clone has just a few counts. This sequence joins TRBV7-3 and TRBJ2-3; 7 bases are a match to TRBD2. Germline V gene lookup returns CDR1 SGHTA and CDR2 FQGTGA. The CDR3 sequence is 14 residues long. V lost 4 bases to trimming and J lost 2 bases; unmatched junction nucleotides: 3. The CDR3 spells CASSSGLVTDTQYF. CDR3 DNA sequence: TGTGCCAGCAGCTCAGGACTAGTCACAGATACGCAGTATTTT.

The chain combines TRBV7-9 with TRBJ2-7; D is perhaps TRBD2 (5 bases). Trimming pared 0 bases from V and 5 bases from J, leaving 14 bases between. Germline values: CDR1 SEHNR, CDR2 FQNEAQ (reference sequence). The CDR3 totals 15 residues. CDR3 in amino acids: CASSLASGSGNEQYF. CDR3 nucleotides: TGTGCCAGCAGCTTAGCATCTGGGAGTGGGAACGAGCAGTACTTC.

A single count supports this clone. V is TRBV13 and J is TRBJ2-1; D unresolved. Trimming cost V 0 bases and J 6 bases, with 3 bases left between them. The V gene's germline CDR1 is PRHDT and CDR2 FYEKMQ (reference sequence). The CDR3 covers 12 residues. CDR3 sequence: CASSLGANEQFF. CDR3 nucleotides: TGTGCCAGCAGCTTAGGGGCCAATGAGCAGTTCTTC.

This chain uses TRBV7-3 with TRBJ2-4; D is uncertain. V lost 2 bases to trimming and J lost 7 bases, with 12 bases between them. The CDR3 consists of 14 residues. Germline V gives CDR1 SGHTA, CDR2 FQGTGA. The CDR3 loop reads CASSLSPLLNIQYF. The CDR3 nucleotides read TGTGCCAGCAGCTTATCCCCGTTATTGAACATTCAGTACTTC.

The chain joins TRBV6-1 to TRBJ1-2, with D maybe TRBD1 (5 bases). This CDR3 is 11 amino acids long. V was cut by 5 bases and J by 8 bases, with 9 bases left in between. Germline CDR1 reads MNHNS; CDR2 reads SASEGT. CDR3: CASSNRWGYTF. The CDR3 DNA reads as TGTGCCAGCAGTAACAGGTGGGGCTACACCTTC.

The rearrangement uses TRBV7-2 and TRBJ2-7, with 12 bases matching TRBD2. Germline-derived CDR1 and CDR2 are SGHTA and FQGNSA. The junction had 8 bases not matched to a gene; V was cut back by 5 bases and J by 6 bases. The CDR3 extends over 15 amino acids. CDR3 DNA sequence: TGTGCCAGCAGCATCTCTAGCGGGGGGGCCTCCGAGCAGTACTTC. Amino acid sequence: CASSISSGGASEQYF.

The chain combines TRBV5-6 with TRBJ1-1; 12 bases align to TRBD1. Trimming took 4 bases from V and 10 from J; bases not matched to a gene: 8. The germline gives CDR1 SGHDT, CDR2 YYEEEE. CDR3 length: 14 amino acids. The CDR3 DNA follows: TGTGCCAGCAGCCCAGGGACAGGGGGCCTTCGAGCTTTCTTT. Translating it yields CASSPGTGGLRAFF.